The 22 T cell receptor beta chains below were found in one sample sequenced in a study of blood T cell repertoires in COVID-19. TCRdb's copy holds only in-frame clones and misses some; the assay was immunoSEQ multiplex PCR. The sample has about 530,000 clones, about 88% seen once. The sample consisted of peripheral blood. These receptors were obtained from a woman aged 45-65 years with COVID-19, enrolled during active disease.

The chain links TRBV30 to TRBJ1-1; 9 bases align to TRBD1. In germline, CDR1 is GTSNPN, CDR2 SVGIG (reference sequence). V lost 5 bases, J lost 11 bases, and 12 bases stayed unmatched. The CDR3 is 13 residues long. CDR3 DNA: TGTGCCTGGTCTTGGGACAGGGAGGCCGGGGCTTTCTTT. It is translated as CAWSWDREAGAFF.

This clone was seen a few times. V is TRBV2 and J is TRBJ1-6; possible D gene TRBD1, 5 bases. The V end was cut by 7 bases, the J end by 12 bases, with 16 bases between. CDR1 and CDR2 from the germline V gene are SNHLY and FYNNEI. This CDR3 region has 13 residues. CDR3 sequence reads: CASNSGPQGPLHF. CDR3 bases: TGTGCCAGCAACTCAGGACCCCAGGGACCCCTCCACTTT.

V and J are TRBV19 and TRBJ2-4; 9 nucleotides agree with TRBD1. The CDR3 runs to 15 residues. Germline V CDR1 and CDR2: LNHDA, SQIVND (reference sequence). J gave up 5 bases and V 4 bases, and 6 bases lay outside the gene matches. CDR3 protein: CASSTRQGEENIQYF. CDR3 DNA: TGTGCCAGTAGTACCCGACAGGGGGAGGAAAACATTCAGTACTTC.

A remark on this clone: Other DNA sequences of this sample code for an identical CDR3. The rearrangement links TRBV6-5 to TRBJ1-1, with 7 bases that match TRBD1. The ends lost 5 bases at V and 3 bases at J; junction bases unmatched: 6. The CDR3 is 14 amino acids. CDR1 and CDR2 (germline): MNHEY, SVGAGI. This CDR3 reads CASSRTGRDTEAFF. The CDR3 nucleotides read TGTGCCAGCAGTCGGACAGGTCGCGACACTGAAGCTTTCTTT.

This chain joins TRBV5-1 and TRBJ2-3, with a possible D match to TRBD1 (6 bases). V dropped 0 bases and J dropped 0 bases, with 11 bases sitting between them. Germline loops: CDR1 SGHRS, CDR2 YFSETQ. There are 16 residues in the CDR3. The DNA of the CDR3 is TGCGCCAGCAGCTTGGAAGGACAGAGTAGCACAGATACGCAGTATTTT. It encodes CASSLEGQSSTDTQYF.

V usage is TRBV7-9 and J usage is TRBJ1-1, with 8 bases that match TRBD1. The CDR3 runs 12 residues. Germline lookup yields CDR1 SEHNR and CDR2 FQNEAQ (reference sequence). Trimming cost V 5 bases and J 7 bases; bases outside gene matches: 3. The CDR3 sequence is CASSPTGVEAFF. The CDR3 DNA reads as TGTGCCAGCAGCCCGACAGGGGTTGAAGCTTTCTTT.

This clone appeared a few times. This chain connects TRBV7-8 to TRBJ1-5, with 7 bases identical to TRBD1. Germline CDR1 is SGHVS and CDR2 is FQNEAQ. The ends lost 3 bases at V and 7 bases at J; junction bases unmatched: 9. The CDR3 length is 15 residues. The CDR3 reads CASSLNQGEGQPQHF. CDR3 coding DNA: TGTGCCAGCAGCTTGAACCAGGGGGAAGGGCAGCCCCAGCATTTT.

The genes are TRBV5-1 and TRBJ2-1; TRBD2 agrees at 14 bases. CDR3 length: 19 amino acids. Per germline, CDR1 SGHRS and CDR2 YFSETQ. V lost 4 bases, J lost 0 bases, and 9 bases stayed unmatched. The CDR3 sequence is CASSPRGTSGGTSYNEQFF. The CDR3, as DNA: TGCGCCAGCAGCCCTCGTGGGACTAGCGGGGGCACCTCCTACAATGAGCAGTTCTTC.

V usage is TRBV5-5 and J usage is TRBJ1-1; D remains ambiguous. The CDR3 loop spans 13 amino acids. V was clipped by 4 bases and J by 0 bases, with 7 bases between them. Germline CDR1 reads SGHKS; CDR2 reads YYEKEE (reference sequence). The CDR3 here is CASSLLLNTEAFF. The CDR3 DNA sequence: TGTGCCAGCAGCCTATTACTGAACACTGAAGCTTTCTTT. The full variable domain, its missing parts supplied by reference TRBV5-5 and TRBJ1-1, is DAGVTQSPTHLIKTRGQQVTLRCSPISGHKSVSWYQQVLGQGPQFIFQYYEKEERGRGNFPDRFSARQFPNYSSELNVNALLLGDSALYLCASSLLLNTEAFFGQGTRLTVV.

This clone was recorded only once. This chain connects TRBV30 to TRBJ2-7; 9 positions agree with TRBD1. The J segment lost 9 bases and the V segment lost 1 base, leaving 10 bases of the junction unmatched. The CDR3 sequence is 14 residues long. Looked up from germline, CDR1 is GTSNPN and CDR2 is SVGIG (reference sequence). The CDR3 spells CAWSAGTGTFGQYF. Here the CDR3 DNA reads TGTGCCTGGAGTGCCGGGACAGGGACCTTTGGGCAGTACTTC.

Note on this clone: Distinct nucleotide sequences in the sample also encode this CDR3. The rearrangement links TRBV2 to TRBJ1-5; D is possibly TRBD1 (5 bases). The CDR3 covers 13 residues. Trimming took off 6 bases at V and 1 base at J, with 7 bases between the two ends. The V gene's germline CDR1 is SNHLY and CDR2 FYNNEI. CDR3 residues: CASSGGSNQPQHF. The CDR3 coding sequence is TGTGCCAGCAGCGGGGGGAGCAATCAGCCCCAGCATTTT.

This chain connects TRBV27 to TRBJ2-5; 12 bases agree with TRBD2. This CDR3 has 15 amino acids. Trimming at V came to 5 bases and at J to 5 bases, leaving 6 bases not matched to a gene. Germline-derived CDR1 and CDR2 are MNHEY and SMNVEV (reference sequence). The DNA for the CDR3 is TGTGCCAGCAGTCCAGGACTAGCGGGGAGGGAGACCCAGTACTTC. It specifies CASSPGLAGRETQYF.

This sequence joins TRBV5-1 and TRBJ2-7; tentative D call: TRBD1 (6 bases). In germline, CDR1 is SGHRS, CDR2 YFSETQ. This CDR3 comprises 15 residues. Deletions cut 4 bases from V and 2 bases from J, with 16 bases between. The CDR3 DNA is TGCGCCAGCAGCCCTATGACCGGGACACCCTACGAGCAGTACTTC. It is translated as CASSPMTGTPYEQYF. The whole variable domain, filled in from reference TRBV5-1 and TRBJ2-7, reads KAGVTQTPRYLIKTRGQQVTLSCSPISGHRSVSWYQQTPGQGLQFLFEYFSETQRNKGNFPGRFSGRQFSNSRSEMNVSTLELGDSALYLCASSPMTGTPYEQYFGPGTRLTVT.

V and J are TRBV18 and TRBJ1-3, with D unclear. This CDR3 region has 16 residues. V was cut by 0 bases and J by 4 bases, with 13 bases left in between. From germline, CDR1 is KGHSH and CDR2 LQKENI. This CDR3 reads CASSPPSPIGGNTIYF. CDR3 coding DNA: TGTGCCAGCTCACCACCTAGCCCAATCGGGGGAAACACCATATATTTT.

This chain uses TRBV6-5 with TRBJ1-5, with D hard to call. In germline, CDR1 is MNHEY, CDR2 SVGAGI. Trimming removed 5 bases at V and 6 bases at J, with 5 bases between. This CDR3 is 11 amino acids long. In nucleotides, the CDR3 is TGTGCCAGCAGTCGGGGTCAGCCCCAGCATTTT. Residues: CASSRGQPQHF.

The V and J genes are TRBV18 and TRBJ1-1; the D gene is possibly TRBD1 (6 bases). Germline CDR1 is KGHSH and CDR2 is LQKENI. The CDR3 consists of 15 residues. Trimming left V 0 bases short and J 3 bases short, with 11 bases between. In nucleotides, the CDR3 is TGTGCCAGCTCACCACCCCAGGGGAGGGACACTGAAGCTTTCTTT. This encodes CASSPPQGRDTEAFF.

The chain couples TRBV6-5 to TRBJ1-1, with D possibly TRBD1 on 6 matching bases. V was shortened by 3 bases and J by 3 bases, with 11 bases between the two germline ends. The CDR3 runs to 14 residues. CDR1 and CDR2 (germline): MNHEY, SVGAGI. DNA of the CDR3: TGTGCCAGCAGTTATCAGGGGTTGGACACTGAAGCTTTCTTT. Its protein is CASSYQGLDTEAFF.

The CDR3 loop is CAISEVWRQGSDEQFF. CDR3 in DNA: TGTGCCATCAGTGAGGTCTGGCGACAGGGGTCTGATGAGCAGTTCTTC. The V gene is TRBV10-3, the J gene TRBJ2-1; TRBD1 aligns across 8 bases. The CDR3 is 16 residues long. The germline V gene has CDR1 ENHRY and CDR2 SYGVKD. The ends lost 2 bases at V and 8 bases at J; junction bases unmatched: 11.

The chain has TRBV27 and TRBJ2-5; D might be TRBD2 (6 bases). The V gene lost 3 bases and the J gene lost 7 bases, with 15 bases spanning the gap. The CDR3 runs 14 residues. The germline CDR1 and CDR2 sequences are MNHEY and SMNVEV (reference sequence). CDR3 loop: CASSLQGAGMTQYF. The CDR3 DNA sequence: TGTGCCAGCAGTTTGCAAGGGGCGGGAATGACCCAGTACTTC.

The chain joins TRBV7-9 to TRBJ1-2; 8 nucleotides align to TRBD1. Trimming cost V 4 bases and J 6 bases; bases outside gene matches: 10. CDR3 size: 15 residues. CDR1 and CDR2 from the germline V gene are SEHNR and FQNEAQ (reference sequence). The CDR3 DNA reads TGTGCCAGCAGCTCCCCGAGACAGGGGATGAATGGCTACACCTTC. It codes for CASSSPRQGMNGYTF.

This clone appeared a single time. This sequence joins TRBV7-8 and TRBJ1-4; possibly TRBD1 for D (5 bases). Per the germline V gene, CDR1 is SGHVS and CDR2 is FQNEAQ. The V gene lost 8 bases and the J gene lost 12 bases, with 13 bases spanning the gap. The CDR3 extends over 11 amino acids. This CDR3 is CASYGGGELFF. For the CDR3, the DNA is TGTGCCAGCTACGGGGGTGGGGAACTGTTTTTT.

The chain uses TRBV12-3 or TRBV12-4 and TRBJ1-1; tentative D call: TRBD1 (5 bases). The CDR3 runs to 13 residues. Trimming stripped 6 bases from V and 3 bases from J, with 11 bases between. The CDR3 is CASSPDRHTEAFF. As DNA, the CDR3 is TGTGCCAGCAGCCCCGACAGACACACTGAAGCTTTCTTT.